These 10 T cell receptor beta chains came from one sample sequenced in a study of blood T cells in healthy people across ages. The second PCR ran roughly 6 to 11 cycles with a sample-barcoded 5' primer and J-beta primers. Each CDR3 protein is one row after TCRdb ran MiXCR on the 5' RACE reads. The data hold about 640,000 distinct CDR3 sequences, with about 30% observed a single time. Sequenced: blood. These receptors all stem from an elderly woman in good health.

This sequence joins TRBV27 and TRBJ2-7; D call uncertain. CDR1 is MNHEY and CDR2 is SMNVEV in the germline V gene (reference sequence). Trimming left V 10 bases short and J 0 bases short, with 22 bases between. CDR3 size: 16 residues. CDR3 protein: CATSREHSTSSYEQYF. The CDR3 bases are TGTGCCACCTCTAGAGAGCATTCCACCAGCTCCTACGAGCAGTACTTC.

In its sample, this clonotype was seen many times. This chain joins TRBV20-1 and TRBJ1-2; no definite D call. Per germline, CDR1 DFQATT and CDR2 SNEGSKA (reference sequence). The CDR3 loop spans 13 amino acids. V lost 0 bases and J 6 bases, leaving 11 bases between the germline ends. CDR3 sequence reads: CSARDSGLNGYTF. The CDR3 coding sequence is TGCAGTGCTAGAGACTCAGGTCTCAATGGCTACACCTTC.

The CDR3 loop is CAWSGMENTEAFF. CDR3 DNA: TGTGCCTGGAGCGGTATGGAGAACACTGAAGCTTTCTTT. The V gene is TRBV30, the J gene TRBJ1-1, with D unresolved. V dropped 3 bases and J dropped 1 base, with 9 bases sitting between them. The germline V gene has CDR1 GTSNPN and CDR2 SVGIG (reference sequence). This CDR3 contains 13 residues. Together with reference TRBV30 and TRBJ1-1, the CDR3 gives the full variable domain: SQTIHQWPATLVQPVGSPLSLECTVEGTSNPNLYWYRQAAGRGLQLLFYSVGIGQISSEVPQNLSASRPQDRQFILSSKKLLLSDSGFYLCAWSGMENTEAFFGQGTRLTVV.

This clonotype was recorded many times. CDR3 DNA sequence: TGTGCCAGCAGCTTACCCGGGGGCTGGCGTGAGCAGTTCTTC. The encoded protein is CASSLPGGWREQFF. This sequence joins TRBV11-1 and TRBJ2-1, with D perhaps assigned TRBD1 or TRBD2 (6 bases each). Germline CDR1 is SGHAT and CDR2 is FQDESV (reference sequence). Trimming pared 2 bases from V and 9 bases from J, leaving 14 bases between. The CDR3 totals 14 residues.

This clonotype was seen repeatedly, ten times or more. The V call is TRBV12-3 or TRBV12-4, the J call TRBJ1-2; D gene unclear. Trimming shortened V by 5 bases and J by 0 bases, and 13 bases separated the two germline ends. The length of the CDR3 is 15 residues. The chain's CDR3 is CASSLRRAPNYGYTF. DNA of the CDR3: TGTGCCAGCAGTCTCAGACGCGCGCCTAACTATGGCTACACCTTC.

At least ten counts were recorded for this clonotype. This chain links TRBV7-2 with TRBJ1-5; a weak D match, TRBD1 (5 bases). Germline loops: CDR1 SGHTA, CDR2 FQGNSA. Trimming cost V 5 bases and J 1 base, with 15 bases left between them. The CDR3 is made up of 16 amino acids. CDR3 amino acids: CASSATGGISNQPQHF. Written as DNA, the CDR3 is TGTGCCAGCAGCGCCACCGGGGGGATAAGCAATCAGCCCCAGCATTTT.

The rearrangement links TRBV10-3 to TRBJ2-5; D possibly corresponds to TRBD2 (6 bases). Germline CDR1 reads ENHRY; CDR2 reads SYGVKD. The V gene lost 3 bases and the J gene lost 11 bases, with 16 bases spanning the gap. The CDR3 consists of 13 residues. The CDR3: CAISDVGGSGQYF. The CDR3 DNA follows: TGTGCCATCAGTGACGTAGGAGGGTCCGGGCAGTACTTC.

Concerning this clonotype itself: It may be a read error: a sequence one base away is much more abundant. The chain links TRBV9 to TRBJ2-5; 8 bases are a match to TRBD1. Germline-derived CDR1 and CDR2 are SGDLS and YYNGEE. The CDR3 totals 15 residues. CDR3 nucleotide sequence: TGTGCCGGCAGCGCCGGTTCAGGGGGCCTAGAGACCCAGTACTTC. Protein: CAGSAGSGGLETQYF.

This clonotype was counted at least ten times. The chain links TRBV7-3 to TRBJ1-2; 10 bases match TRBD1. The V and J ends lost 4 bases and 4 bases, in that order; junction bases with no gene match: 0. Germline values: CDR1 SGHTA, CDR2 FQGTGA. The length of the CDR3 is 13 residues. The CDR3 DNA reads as TGTGCCAGCAGCTGGGACAGGGGCTATGGCTACACCTTC. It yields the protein CASSWDRGYGYTF.

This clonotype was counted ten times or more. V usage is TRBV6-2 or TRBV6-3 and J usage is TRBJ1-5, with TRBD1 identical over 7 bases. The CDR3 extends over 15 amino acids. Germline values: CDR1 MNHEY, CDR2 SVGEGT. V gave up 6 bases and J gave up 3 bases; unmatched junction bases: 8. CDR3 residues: CASSRDRDLNQPQHF. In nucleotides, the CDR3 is TGTGCCAGCAGCCGTGACAGGGACCTCAATCAGCCCCAGCATTTT.